This T cell receptor (beta chain) is drawn from a study of sequential checkpoint blockade in melanoma. Study background: Twenty-two patients had tumor biopsies before treatment and at week 13.

Overall study findings and caveats: PD-L1 staining and CD8+ counts, not mutational load, tracked tumor T-cell clonality.

Assay: immunoSEQ multiplex PCR; the TCRdb copy retains only in-frame clones and omits some. The sample includes about 22,000 clones, approximately 30% seen only once; the top ten take around 7%. Concerning this clone itself: Its antigen remains unknown.

Treatment described: randomized to nivolumab then ipilimumab (arm A) or the reverse (arm B). Patients had received no earlier DNA-damaging chemotherapy. The source is a human donor with melanoma. The specimen comprised tumor tissue (inferred from file names), sampled from a patient given nivolumab and ipilimumab in sequence.

This chain's CDR3 is CASSQGVLTDTQYF. Here the CDR3 DNA reads TGCGCCAGCAGCCAAGGTGTCCTCACAGATACGCAGTATTTT. This chain links TRBV23-1 with TRBJ2-3; D unresolved. TRBV23-1 is sorted into the ORF group, with uncertain function. Trimming cost V 6 bases and J 2 bases, with 12 bases left between them. The CDR3 consists of 14 residues.